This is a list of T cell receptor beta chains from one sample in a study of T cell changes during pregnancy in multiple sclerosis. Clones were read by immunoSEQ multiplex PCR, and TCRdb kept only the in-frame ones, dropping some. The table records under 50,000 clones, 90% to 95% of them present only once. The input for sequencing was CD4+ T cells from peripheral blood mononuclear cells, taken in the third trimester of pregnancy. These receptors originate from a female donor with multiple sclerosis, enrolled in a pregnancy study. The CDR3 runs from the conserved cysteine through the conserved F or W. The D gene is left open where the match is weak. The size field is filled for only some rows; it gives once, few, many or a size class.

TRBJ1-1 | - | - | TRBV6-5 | TGTGCCAGCAGTTACCTGGGGGGTACCACTGAAGCTTTCTTT | CASSYLGGTTEAFF
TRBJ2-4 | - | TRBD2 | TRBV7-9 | TGTGCCAGCAGCGACGGACTAGCCAAAGCCAAAAACATTCAGTACTTC | CASSDGLAKAKNIQYF
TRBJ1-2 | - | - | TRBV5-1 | TGCGCCAGCGCGCCGGACTCTTACCATGGCTACACCTTC | CASAPDSYHGYTF
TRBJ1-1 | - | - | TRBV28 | TGTGCCAGCAGTCTTTTAACAGAAGTGGCTTTCTTT | CASSLLTEVAFF
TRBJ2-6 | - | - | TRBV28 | TGTGCCAGCAGTCAACAGGGTGCCGGGGCCAACGTCCTGACTTTC | CASSQQGAGANVLTF
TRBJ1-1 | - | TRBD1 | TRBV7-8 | TGTGCCAGCACCCATGGGGACAGGGGGACGAACACTGAAGCTTTCTTT | CASTHGDRGTNTEAFF
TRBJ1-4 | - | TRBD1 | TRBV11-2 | TGTGCCAGCAGCTTAAATCAAGGGGGCGGGAAACTGTTTTTT | CASSLNQGGGKLFF
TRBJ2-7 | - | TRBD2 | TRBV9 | TGTGCCAGCAGCGTAGGGACTAGCGGCTGGGCCTACGAGCAGTACTTC | CASSVGTSGWAYEQYF
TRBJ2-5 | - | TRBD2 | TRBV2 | TGTGCCAGCAGTCAAGGTTTAGGGACTAGCGGCCAAGAGACCCAGTACTTC | CASSQGLGTSGQETQYF
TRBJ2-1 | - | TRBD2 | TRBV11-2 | TGTGCCAGCGTCAGAGGCGGGAGCTCCTACAATGAGCAGTTCTTC | CASVRGGSSYNEQFF
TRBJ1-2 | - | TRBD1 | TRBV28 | TGTGCCAGCAGGTTCAGGGGGCGACTCTATGGCTACACCTTC | CASRFRGRLYGYTF
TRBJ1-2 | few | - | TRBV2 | TGTGCCAGCAGTGACCGGGACACCCCAATTAACTATGGCTACACCTTC | CASSDRDTPINYGYTF